A selection of T cell receptor beta chains follows, all from one sample in a study of T cells in Graves' hyperthyroidism and ophthalmopathy. A single record per CDR3 protein comes from TCRdb applying MiXCR to the multiplex PCR reads. The sample shows under 400,000 distinct CDR3 sequences, 16% of them seen only once. Source material: blood. These receptors were taken from a man aged 25 to 40 with Graves' hyperthyroidism. Both conserved end residues are part of each CDR3. A D gene is named only where the DNA matches it firmly. Clone size is shown for a subset of rows, as once, few, many or a class of expanded clone.

d_gene,v_gene,abundance,j_gene,CDR3aa,CDR3nt
TRBD2,TRBV3-1,few,TRBJ2-1,CASSQEGSGLQNEQFF,TGTGCCAGCAGCCAAGAAGGTAGCGGGCTACAAAATGAGCAGTTCTTC
-,TRBV5-4,many,TRBJ2-3,CASRAWGAGVTDTQYF,TGTGCCAGCAGGGCGTGGGGGGCAGGAGTCACAGATACGCAGTATTTT
-,TRBV20-1,many,TRBJ2-7,CSARDSGLSYEQYF,TGCAGTGCTAGAGATTCAGGACTCTCCTACGAGCAGTACTTC
-,TRBV7-3,-,TRBJ1-4,CASSPGEGEKLFF,TGTGCCAGCAGCCCAGGGGAAGGCGAAAAACTGTTTTTT
-,TRBV5-4,-,TRBJ2-7,CASSLAGPTKDEQYF,TGTGCCAGCAGCTTGGCAGGGCCGACTAAAGACGAGCAGTACTTC
-,TRBV2,many,TRBJ1-4,CASSGVGKEKLFF,TGTGCCAGCAGTGGGGTAGGGAAGGAAAAACTGTTTTTT
TRBD1,TRBV15,many,TRBJ2-7,CATSRGDRAYEQYF,TGTGCCACCAGCAGAGGGGACAGGGCCTACGAGCAGTACTTC
-,TRBV5-1,many,TRBJ2-1,CASSPMGNEQFF,TGCGCCAGCAGTCCAATGGGGAATGAGCAGTTCTTC
-,TRBV5-1,many,TRBJ2-7,CASSRALGGVDEQYF,TGCGCCAGCAGCCGAGCCCTTGGTGGTGTCGACGAGCAGTACTTC
TRBD1,TRBV19,many,TRBJ1-2,CASSGTGNIYGYTF,TGTGCCAGTAGTGGGACAGGCAATATCTATGGCTACACCTTC
-,TRBV12-3/TRBV12-4,many,TRBJ1-4,CASSQSMAEKLFF,TGTGCCAGCAGTCAATCCATGGCCGAAAAACTGTTTTTT
-,TRBV19,many,TRBJ2-7,CASSKSTDSYEQYF,TGTGCCAGTAGTAAGTCGACGGATTCCTACGAGCAGTACTTC
-,TRBV20-1,many,TRBJ1-1,CSVTDIGGTEAFF,TGCAGTGTCACCGACATCGGGGGCACTGAAGCTTTCTTT
-,TRBV29-1,few,TRBJ2-7,CSVQPVWGSPLEQYF,TGCAGCGTTCAACCAGTGTGGGGCTCCCCGTTGGAGCAGTACTTC
-,TRBV19,-,TRBJ1-2,CASSNDAYGYTF,TGTGCCAGTAGTAACGATGCTTATGGCTACACCTTC
-,TRBV11-3,many,TRBJ2-1,CASSGYEQFF,TGTGCCAGCAGCGGTTATGAGCAGTTCTTC
-,TRBV28,-,TRBJ1-1,CASNFVGEERAEAFF,TGTGCCAGTAACTTCGTGGGGGAGGAACGGGCCGAAGCTTTCTTT
-,TRBV29-1,many,TRBJ2-5,CSVKSAAREYF,TGCAGCGTTAAAAGCGCCGCCCGGGAGTACTTC
-,TRBV3-1,many,TRBJ2-5,CASSQVKGRAQYF,TGTGCCAGCAGCCAAGTTAAAGGGAGAGCCCAGTACTTC
-,TRBV4-1,few,TRBJ2-1,CASSQVRLSSYNEQFF,TGCGCCAGCAGCCAGGTCCGGCTAAGCTCCTACAATGAGCAGTTCTTC
-,TRBV24-1,-,TRBJ1-2,CATRDVGGGCTF,TGTGCCACCAGGGACGTAGGCGGTGGCTGCACCTTC
-,TRBV6-2/TRBV6-3,-,TRBJ1-3,CASSLGVLPGNTIYF,TGTGCCAGCAGTTTAGGGGTTTTACCAGGAAACACCATATATTTT
-,TRBV6-4,few,TRBJ1-4,CASSESGEGEKLFF,TGTGCCAGCAGTGAATCGGGGGAAGGTGAAAAACTGTTTTTT
-,TRBV9,many,TRBJ2-1,CASSAVLGGEQFF,TGTGCCAGCAGCGCCGTGTTGGGAGGCGAGCAGTTCTTC
-,TRBV30,many,TRBJ2-1,CAWSGPGSYNEQFF,TGTGCCTGGAGTGGGCCCGGCTCCTACAATGAGCAGTTCTTC
-,TRBV5-1,many,TRBJ2-7,CASSLGDPYEQYF,TGCGCCAGCAGCTTGGGGGATCCCTACGAGCAGTACTTC
-,TRBV20-1,few,TRBJ2-1,CSANKVGGLSPSYNEQFF,TGCAGTGCCAACAAGGTTGGTGGCCTATCCCCATCCTACAATGAGCAGTTCTTC
-,TRBV25-1,few,TRBJ2-5,CASSGYAETQYF,TGTGCCAGCAGTGGATACGCGGAGACCCAGTACTTC
TRBD2,TRBV11-2,-,TRBJ2-3,CASSLRAGGFTTDTQYF,TGTGCCAGCAGCTTACGAGCGGGAGGGTTTACGACAGATACGCAGTATTTT